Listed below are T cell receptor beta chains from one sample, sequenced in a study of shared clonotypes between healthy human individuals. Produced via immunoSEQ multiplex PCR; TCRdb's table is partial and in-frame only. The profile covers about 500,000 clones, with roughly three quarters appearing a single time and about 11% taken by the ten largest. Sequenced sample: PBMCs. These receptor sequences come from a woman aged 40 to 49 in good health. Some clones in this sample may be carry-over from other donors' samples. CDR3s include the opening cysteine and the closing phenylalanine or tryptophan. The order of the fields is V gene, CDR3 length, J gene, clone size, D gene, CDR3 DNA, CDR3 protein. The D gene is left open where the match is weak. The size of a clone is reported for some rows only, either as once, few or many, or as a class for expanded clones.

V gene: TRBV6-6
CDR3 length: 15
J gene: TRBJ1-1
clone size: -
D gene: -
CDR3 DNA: TGTGCCAGCACCCCCTGGGCAGGAGGTCGCACTGAAGCTTTCTTT
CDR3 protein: CASTPWAGGRTEAFF

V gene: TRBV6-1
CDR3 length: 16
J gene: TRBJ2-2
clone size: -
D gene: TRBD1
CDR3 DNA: TGTGCCAGCAGTGGGGGGACAGTTTTGAACACCGGGGAGCTGTTTTTT
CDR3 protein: CASSGGTVLNTGELFF

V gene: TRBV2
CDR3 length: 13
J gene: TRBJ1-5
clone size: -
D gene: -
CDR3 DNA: TGTGCCAGCAGGGGACGGGGCGGCCAGCCCCAGCATTTT
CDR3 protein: CASRGRGGQPQHF

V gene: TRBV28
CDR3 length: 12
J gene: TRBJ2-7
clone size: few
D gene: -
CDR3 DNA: TGTGCCAGCACTGGGGGGCCTCGCGAGCAGTACTTC
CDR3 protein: CASTGGPREQYF

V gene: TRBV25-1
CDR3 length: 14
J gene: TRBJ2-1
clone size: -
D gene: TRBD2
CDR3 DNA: TGTGCCAGCAGTGTTCCGGGACTAGGCAATGAGCAGTTCTTC
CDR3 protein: CASSVPGLGNEQFF

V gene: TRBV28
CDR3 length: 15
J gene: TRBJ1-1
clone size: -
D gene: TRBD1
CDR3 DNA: TGTGCCAGCAGTGCCTGGGGGACAGGGGGCACTGAAGCTTTCTTT
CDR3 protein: CASSAWGTGGTEAFF

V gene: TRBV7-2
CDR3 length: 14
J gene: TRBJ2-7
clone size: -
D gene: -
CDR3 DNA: TGTGCCAGCAGCTTAGACAGGGTCTCCTACGAGCAGTACTTC
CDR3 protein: CASSLDRVSYEQYF

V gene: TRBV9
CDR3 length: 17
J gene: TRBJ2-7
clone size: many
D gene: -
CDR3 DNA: TGTGCCAGCAGCCCCACCGCGTCCGGAAGACGAACCTACGAGCAGTACTTC
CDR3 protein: CASSPTASGRRTYEQYF

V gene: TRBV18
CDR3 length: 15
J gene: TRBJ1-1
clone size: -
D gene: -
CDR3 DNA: TGTGCCAGCTCACCAGTCAGGGCGGGGAGCACTGAAGCTTTCTTT
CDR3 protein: CASSPVRAGSTEAFF

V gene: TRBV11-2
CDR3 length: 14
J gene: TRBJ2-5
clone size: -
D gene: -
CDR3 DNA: TGTGCCAGCAGCTTTCCCGCGTACCAAGAGACCCAGTACTTC
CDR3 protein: CASSFPAYQETQYF

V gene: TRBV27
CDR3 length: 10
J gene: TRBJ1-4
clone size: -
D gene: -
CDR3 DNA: TGTGCCAGCAGGGGTGAAAAACTGTTTTTT
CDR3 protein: CASRGEKLFF

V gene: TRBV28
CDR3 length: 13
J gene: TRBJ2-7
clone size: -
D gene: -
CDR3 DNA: TGTGCCAGCAGTTTACTGGGGCCCTACGAGCAGTACTTC
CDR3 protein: CASSLLGPYEQYF

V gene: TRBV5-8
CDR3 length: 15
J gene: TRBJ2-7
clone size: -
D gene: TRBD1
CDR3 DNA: TGTGCCAGCAGCCGCGCCGGGACAGGGGACTACGAGCAGTACTTC
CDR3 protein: CASSRAGTGDYEQYF

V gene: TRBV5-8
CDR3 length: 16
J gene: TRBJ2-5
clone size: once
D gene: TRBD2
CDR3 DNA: TGTGCCAGCAGCCCGGGACTAGCGGGGACCCAAGAGACCCAGTACTTC
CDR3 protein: CASSPGLAGTQETQYF

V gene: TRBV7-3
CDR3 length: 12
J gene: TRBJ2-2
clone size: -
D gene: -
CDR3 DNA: TGTGCCAGCAGCTTTAGCGGCGGGGAGCTGTTTTTT
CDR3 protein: CASSFSGGELFF

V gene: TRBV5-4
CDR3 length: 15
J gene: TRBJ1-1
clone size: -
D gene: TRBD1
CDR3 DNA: TGTGCCAGCAGCGATAGGGACAGGGTAATGACTGAAGCTTTCTTT
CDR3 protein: CASSDRDRVMTEAFF

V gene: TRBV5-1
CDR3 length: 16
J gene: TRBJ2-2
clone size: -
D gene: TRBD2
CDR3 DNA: TGCGCCAGCAGCTCCCGGGAGGCCGGGGGTACCGGGGAGCTGTTTTTT
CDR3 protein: CASSSREAGGTGELFF

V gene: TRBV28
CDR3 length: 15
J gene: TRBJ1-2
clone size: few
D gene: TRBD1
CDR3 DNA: TGTGCCAGCAGTTTAGCGGGACAGAAGGGGTATGGCTACACCTTC
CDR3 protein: CASSLAGQKGYGYTF

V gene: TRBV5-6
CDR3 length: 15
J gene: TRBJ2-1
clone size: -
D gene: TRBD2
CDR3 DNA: TGTGCCAGCAGCTCCGTACGACTAGCGTACAATGAGCAGTTCTTC
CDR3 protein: CASSSVRLAYNEQFF

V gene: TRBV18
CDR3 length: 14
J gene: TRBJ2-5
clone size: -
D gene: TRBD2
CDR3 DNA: TGTGCCAGCTCAGCACTAGCGGATCAAGAGACCCAGTACTTC
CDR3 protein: CASSALADQETQYF

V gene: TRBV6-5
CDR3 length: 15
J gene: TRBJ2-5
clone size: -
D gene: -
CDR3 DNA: TGTGCCAGCACGACGGGGCGGCGGGGACGGGGGACCCAGTACTTC
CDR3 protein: CASTTGRRGRGTQYF

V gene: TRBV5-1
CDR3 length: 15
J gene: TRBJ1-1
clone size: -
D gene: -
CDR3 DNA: TGCGCCAGCAGCCCCACCGTACAAGTGAACACTGAAGCTTTCTTT
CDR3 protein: CASSPTVQVNTEAFF

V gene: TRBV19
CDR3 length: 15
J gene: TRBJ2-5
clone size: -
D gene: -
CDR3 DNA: TGTGCCAGTAGTATATCGGCAGGGTTGTACGAGACCCAGTACTTC
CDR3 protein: CASSISAGLYETQYF

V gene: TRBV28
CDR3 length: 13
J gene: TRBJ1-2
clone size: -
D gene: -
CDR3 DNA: TGTGCCAGCAGAACCTCAACAGGGTTCGGCTACACCTTC
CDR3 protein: CASRTSTGFGYTF

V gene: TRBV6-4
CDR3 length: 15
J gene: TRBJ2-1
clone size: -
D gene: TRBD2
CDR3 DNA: TGTGCCAGCAGTCAGTGGGGGAGGGCCTACAATGAGCAGTTCTTC
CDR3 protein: CASSQWGRAYNEQFF

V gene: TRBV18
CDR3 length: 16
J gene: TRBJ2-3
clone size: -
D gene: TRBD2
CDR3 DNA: TGTGCCAGCTCACCTCCTCGACTAGCGGGACGTGATACGCAGTATTTT
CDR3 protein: CASSPPRLAGRDTQYF

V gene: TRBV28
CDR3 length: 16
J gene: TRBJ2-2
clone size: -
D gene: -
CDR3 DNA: TGTGCCAGCAGCCCCCTCCGGGACGGTGACACCGGGGAGCTGTTTTTT
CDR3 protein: CASSPLRDGDTGELFF

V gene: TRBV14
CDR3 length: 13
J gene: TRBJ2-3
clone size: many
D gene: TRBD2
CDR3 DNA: TGTGCCAGCCAGCGGGAGAGGACAGATACGCAGTATTTT
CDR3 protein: CASQRERTDTQYF